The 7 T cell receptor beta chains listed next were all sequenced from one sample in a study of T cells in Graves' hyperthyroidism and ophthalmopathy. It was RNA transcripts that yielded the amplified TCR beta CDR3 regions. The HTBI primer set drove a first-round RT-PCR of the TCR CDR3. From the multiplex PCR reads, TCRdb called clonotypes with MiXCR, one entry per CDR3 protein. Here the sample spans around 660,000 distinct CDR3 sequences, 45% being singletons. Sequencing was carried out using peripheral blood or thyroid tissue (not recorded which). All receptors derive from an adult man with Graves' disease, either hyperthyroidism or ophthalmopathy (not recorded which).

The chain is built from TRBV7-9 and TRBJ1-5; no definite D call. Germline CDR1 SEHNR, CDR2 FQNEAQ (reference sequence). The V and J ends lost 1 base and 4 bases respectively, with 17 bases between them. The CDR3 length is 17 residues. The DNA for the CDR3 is TGTGCCAGCAGCTTAGGAGGGTACGGGCAACTTAATCAGCCCCAGCATTTT. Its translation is CASSLGGYGQLNQPQHF.

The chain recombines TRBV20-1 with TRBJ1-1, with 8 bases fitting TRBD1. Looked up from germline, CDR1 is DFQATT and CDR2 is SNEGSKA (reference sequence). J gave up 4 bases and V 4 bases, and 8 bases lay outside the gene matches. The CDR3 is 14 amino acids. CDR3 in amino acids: CSATFPGTGTEAFF. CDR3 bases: TGCAGTGCTACCTTTCCCGGGACAGGCACTGAAGCTTTCTTT.

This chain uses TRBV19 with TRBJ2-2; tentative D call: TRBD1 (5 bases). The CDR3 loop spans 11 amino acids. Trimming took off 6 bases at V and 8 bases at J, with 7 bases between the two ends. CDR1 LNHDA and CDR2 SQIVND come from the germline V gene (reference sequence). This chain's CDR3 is CASSHRGELFF. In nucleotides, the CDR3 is TGTGCCAGTAGCCACAGGGGGGAGCTGTTTTTT.

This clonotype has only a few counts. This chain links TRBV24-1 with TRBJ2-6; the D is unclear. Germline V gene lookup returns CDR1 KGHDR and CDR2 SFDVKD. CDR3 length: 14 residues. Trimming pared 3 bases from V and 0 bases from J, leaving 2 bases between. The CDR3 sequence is CATSDSSGANVLTF. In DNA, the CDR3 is TGTGCCACCAGTGATAGCTCTGGGGCCAACGTCCTGACTTTC.

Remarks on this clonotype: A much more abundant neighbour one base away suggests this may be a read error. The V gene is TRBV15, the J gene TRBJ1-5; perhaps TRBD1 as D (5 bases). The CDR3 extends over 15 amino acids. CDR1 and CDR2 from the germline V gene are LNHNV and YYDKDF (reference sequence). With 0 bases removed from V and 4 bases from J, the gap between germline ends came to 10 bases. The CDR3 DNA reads TGTGCCACCAGCAGAGATGGGGGGACGAATCAGCCCCAGCATTTT. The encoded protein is CATSRDGGTNQPQHF.

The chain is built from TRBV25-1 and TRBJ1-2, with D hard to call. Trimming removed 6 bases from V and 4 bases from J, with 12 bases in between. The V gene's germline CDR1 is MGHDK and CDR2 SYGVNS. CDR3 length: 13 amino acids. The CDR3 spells CASRDKVGYGYTF. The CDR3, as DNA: TGTGCCAGCAGAGACAAGGTTGGCTATGGCTACACCTTC.

The CDR3 here is CASSLWGRGFTEAFF. The DNA for the CDR3 is TGTGCCAGCAGTTTATGGGGCAGGGGTTTCACTGAAGCTTTCTTT. This chain joins TRBV27 and TRBJ1-1, with a weak D call TRBD1 (6 bases). The V and J ends lost 1 base and 4 bases respectively, with 13 bases between them. The CDR3 consists of 15 residues. Germline assignment: CDR1 MNHEY and CDR2 SMNVEV (reference sequence).